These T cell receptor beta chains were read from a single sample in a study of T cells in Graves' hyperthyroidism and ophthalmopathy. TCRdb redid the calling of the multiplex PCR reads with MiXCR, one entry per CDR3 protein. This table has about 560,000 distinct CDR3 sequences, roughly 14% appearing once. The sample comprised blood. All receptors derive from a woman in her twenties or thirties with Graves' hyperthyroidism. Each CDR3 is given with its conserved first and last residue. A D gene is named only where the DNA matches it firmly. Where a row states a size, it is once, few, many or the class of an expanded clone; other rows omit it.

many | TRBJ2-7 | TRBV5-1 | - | TGCGCCAGCAGCACCGGGACGGAGACCTACGAGCAGTACTTC | CASSTGTETYEQYF
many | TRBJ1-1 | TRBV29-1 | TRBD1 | TGCAGCGTTACCCGAGACAGGGCCATGAACACTGAAGCTTTCTTT | CSVTRDRAMNTEAFF
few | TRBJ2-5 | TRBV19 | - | TGTGCCAGTAGTAAACTATTTGGAGAGACCCAGTACTTC | CASSKLFGETQYF
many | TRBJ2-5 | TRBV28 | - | TGTGCCAGCAGGTGGTTCAGGGGGGGGTCAGAGACCCAGTACTTC | CASRWFRGGSETQYF
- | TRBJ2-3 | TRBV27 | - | TGTGCCAGCAGTAAGGGGCCAGATACGCAGTATTTT | CASSKGPDTQYF
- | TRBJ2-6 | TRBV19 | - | TGTGCCAGTAGTAGGACAGGGGCCAACGTCCTGACTTTC | CASSRTGANVLTF
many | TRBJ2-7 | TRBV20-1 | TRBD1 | TGCAGTGCCATCCGGGACAGCTCCTACGAGCAGTACTTC | CSAIRDSSYEQYF
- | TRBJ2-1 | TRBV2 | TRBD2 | TGTGCCAGCATCGGGCTAGCGGGAGGGCCCAATGAGCAGTTCTTC | CASIGLAGGPNEQFF
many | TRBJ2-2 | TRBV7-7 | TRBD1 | TGTGCTAGCAGCTCCCGGACAGGGGAGGCCACCGGGGAGCTGTTTTTT | CASSSRTGEATGELFF
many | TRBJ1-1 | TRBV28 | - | TGTGCCAGCAGTTATATGCGGGGGCGAGATGCTTTCTTT | CASSYMRGRDAFF
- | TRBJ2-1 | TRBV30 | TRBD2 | TGTGCCTGGAGCCTCGTAGCGGGTGCTGCTAATGAGCAGTTCTTC | CAWSLVAGAANEQFF
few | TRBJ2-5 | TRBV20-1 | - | TGCAGTACATTAGCCAGGGGACAAGAGACCCAGTACTTC | CSTLARGQETQYF
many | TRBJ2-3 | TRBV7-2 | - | TGTGCCAGCGGCAGCACAGATACGCAGTATTTT | CASGSTDTQYF
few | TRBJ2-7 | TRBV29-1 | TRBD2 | TGCAGCGTTGAACTTAGCGGGAACGAGCAGTACTTC | CSVELSGNEQYF
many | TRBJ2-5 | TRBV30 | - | TGTGCCTGGACGGCTTCGGCGTTGACCCAGTACTTC | CAWTASALTQYF
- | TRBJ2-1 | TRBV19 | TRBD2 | TGTGCCAGTAGTTTGTGGCTAGCGGGAGAGCAGTTCTTC | CASSLWLAGEQFF
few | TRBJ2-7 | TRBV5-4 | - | TGTGCCAGCAGCACTAGGACAGCCGACTCCTACGAGCAGTACTTC | CASSTRTADSYEQYF
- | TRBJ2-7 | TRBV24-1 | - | TGTGCCACCATACGCCGAGAGCAGTACTTC | CATIRREQYF
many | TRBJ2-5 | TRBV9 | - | TGTGCCAGCAGCGTAGGTCCGGGGGGCAGTGAGACCCAGTACTTC | CASSVGPGGSETQYF
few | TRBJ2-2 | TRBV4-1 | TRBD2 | TGCGCCAGCAGCCAAGTCGCTAAAAAGCGGGAGGGCCCCGGGGAGCTGTTTTTT | CASSQVAKKREGPGELFF
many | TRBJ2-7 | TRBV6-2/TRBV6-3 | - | TGTGCCAGCAGTCGCGACAGCCCGGGTAATTCCTACGAGCAGTACTTC | CASSRDSPGNSYEQYF
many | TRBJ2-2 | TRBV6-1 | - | TGTGCCAGCAGAAGGGACGGCCTTGATTTAGGGGAGCTGTTTTTT | CASRRDGLDLGELFF